The present entry profiles one T cell receptor beta chain with its context. This clone appeared once. Its antigen is unknown. No quality values exist for individual bases; no much larger clone is one base distant. From a lookup of the germline V gene (reference sequence), CDR1 and CDR2 are SGHNT and YYREEE. V ends up 0 bases short and J 7 bases short, with an unmatched junction base count of 4. Inclusive of the bounding cysteine and phenylalanine, the CDR3 is 15 residues long. Only the CDR3 part of the read is kept: 45 bases, read in frame from the first base. The library was produced with the immunoSEQ multiplex PCR assay. For the multiplex PCR, a mixture combining 60 forward primers for TCR Vbeta segments and 13 reverse primers for TCR Jbeta segments was used. A multiplex PCR assay on genomic DNA amplified the CDR3 region of rearranged TCR beta genes. Amplified TCR beta libraries were sequenced as 87-base-pair reads on the Illumina HiSeq System. The original pipeline was this. A later analysis counted tens of millions of unique TCR beta chains across the 666 repertoires, and around 9.9 million of these chains were shared by at least two donors. A nearest-neighbor algorithm error-corrected the raw reads and collapsed the reads into unique sequences, merging closely related sequences to remove PCR and sequencing errors. Alignment of CDR3 sequences to IMGT reference sequences was used to assign V, D and J gene segments. Each retained sequence needed at least a six-nucleotide match to both a V gene segment and a J gene segment. A rearrangement counted as productive if the CDR3 had no stop codons and remained in frame with V and J, and every other rearrangement counted as non-productive. CDR3 was defined according to IMGT convention as the region running from the second conserved V-encoded cysteine to the conserved J-encoded phenylalanine. The earlier analysis of about 570 of the donors excluded any sequence lacking an unambiguous match to a single V gene segment. In an earlier analysis of more than 500 of the donors, a V segment was called functional when productive rearrangements were above 56.7%, and segregating when the standard deviation between donors exceeded 5%. A statistical classification framework was built for diagnosing cytomegalovirus status from the catalog of TCR beta chain sequences. In a later analysis, V and J genes were assigned by comparing TCR nucleotide sequences against IMGT/GENE-DB human TR gene sequences. A later analysis assigned CDR3 sequences and most-parsimonious VDJ recombination scenarios with the TCRdist pipeline. A later analysis defined each TCR beta chain by its CDR3 amino acid sequence plus V-gene family, and excluded reads lacking a unique V-gene family. A later analysis removed 450 to 600 highly shared, low-generation-probability nucleotide sequences to deal with suspected cross-contamination and a sequencing artifact. In a later analysis, a clonal expansion index was calculated for each public chain from normalized within-repertoire ranks of inferred template counts. Generation probabilities in a later analysis came from a VDJ recombination model fitted to out-of-frame rearrangements, and those results were checked against IGoR. In a later analysis, TCR-TCR, TCR-HLA and TCR-CMV co-occurrence was scored with hypergeometric tests, and a repertoire-size bias correction was applied to TCR pairs. To estimate false discovery rates, a later analysis permuted the HLA or CMV assignments 20 times. In a later analysis, co-occurring TCRs were grouped with DBSCAN, and TCRdist sequence similarity was added when clustering was performed within HLA-allele-positive subsets. For co-occurrence clustering, repertoires with fewer than 30,000 or more than 120,000 public chains were excluded, along with roughly 5 repertoires with anomalous nucleotide sharing. TCRdb carries this immuneACCESS record with in-frame sequences only. Its versions omit some clonotypes, under half of them owing to an unresolved V gene in the studies checked, with the rest unexplained. V, J and clone size derive from that table, while D and trimming were established from the DNA sequence. The sample data list about 190,000 clones, and 60% to 80% of these were observed just once. The biggest ten clones account for approximately 1.5% of the sample.

The data are from a study of cytomegalovirus exposure and HLA in healthy donors (dated by TCRdb to between 2016 and 2019). As for the study more broadly: An earlier analysis of roughly 500 of the donors reported 276 Gb of sequence data and roughly 120 million unique TCR beta sequences obtained from some 170 million T cells. Roughly five DR-DQ haplotypes were treated as single units for association and clustering because of strong linkage in the cohort. To predict cytomegalovirus infection status, the study combined high-throughput TCR immunosequencing, statistical association of individual TCRs with disease status, and machine learning. All discovery cohort repertoires had been generated on a single sequencing platform. Using immunosequencing, the study profiled T cell repertoires from 500 to 800 subjects and related those repertoires to cytomegalovirus serostatus. To decide whether each TCR beta V gene segment behaved as functional or pseudogenic, an earlier analysis of some 540 of the donors relied on high-throughput TCR beta sequencing. A later analysis re-examined previously published TCR beta repertoires from just over 650 donors and added high-resolution HLA genotyping to investigate patterns of TCR occurrence. The study aimed to test whether cataloging public T cell receptors could reveal signatures of past pathogen exposure. Donor age, sex, ethnicity and CMV serostatus were compiled alongside the repertoire data. Of the 300 to 450 genotyped donors, approximately 81% were placed in the genetic ancestry cluster associated with self-reported Caucasian donors. Both class I and class II loci were covered by HLA typing, at four-digit resolution. The later analysis used no new phenotypic data to find candidate immune exposures, relying instead on TCR beta sequences and their occurrence across donors. The number of typed donors differed by locus: 629-630 for A, B, C, DRB1 and DQB1; approximately 520 for DQA1; approximately 600 for DPA1; and around 450 for DPB1. Genome-wide SNP genotypes for about 65% of the roughly 700 donors were used in a later genetic analysis, which treated that subset as a discovery cohort. Approximately 300 gigabases of sequencing data and around 80 million unique TCR sequences made up an early release that covered approximately 620 HLA-typed donors. On average, about 200,000 unique TCR beta nucleotide sequences were sequenced per donor among some 420 genotyped donors of the cohort, with roughly 18% of those sequences being non-productive. Along with the approximately 650-subject first cohort, a separate validation cohort of about 110 different subjects was used. Study-wide conclusions, independent of this receptor: In the study, 164 TCR beta chains were listed as associated with cytomegalovirus. Correlated functional status among segregating V segments might reflect linkage disequilibrium, but an unknown experimental factor could not be ruled out. While some public TCRs were present in many individuals, most TCR sequences turned up only very rarely across donors. According to a later analysis, TCR association rates differed among HLA loci, with DRB1 alleles showing the most associated TCRs and HLA-C alleles showing the fewest. Cytomegalovirus status was reported to be diagnosed by the classifier with high specificity and sensitivity in both the original and validation cohorts. The earlier analysis of 587 of the donors excluded roughly 17 rarely observed V segments, including chromosome 9 orphons, because counts were too low. Because HLA typing was missing for some donors at each locus, association tests included only the typed subset. For the cohort, immune exposure information was limited to CMV serostatus. According to the authors, the approach could potentially be generalized to other disease states and immunological phenotypes. Some IMGT-functional V segments, including TRBV6-2 and TRBV6-3, could not be told apart with the 87-base-pair reads, so those segments were excluded. In an earlier analysis of 450 to 750 of the donors, most TCR beta V segments appeared in productive rearrangements about 87% or about 30% of the time, broadly matching IMGT annotations. Compared with the roughly 700-donor mean, donors in an Asian-associated ancestry cluster had fewer N-insertions in productive TCRs, according to a later genetic analysis. Compared with equally common non-associated chains, HLA-associated TCR beta chains in a later analysis were more clonally expanded and had lower generation probabilities. When HLA alleles, especially DR and DQ, strongly co-occurred, attributing TCR associations to individual alleles was difficult. An association between a missense DCLRE1C variant and V-gene and J-gene trimming of TCR beta chains was found in a later genetic analysis and replicated in an independent cohort. The presence/absence analyses assumed that sequencing depth was roughly uniform across donors, and that assumption may not be true. In this cohort, only TCR beta chains were sequenced, and detectable features were limited by the absence of alpha or paired-chain data. The sequencing pipeline was judged likely to have produced a cluster of highly shared sequence variants as a technical artifact. According to a later analysis, parvovirus B19, influenza, CMV and Epstein-Barr virus appeared linked to several top co-occurrence clusters. A few of the identified cytomegalovirus-associated TCR beta chains were confirmed in vitro to be specific for cytomegalovirus antigens. In a later analysis, 15,000 to 20,000 TCR beta sequences were associated with specific HLA alleles at a false discovery rate of 0.05. A further reported finding was that TCR beta sequences accurately predicted the HLA-A and HLA-B alleles for most subjects in the first cohort. Most CMV-associated TCR beta chains appeared to be HLA-restricted in a later analysis, and the HLA associations seemed to be driven largely by CMV exposure.

In total, around 600 healthy bone marrow donors made up the cohort. Cohort members were all nominally healthy when sampled, although unrecorded immune exposures were likely present. The donor was CMV seronegative and was included in the group of about 400 seronegative cohort members. A peripheral blood sample was collected from each donor, and TCR beta sequencing was performed on peripheral blood mononuclear cells. Genomic DNA extraction from the blood cell samples was performed with the Qiagen DNeasy Blood Extraction Kit. This chain is built from TRBV5-4 and TRBJ2-1; TRBD2 aligns with 10 central bases. The material sequenced was PBMCs. This receptor was identified in a woman aged 18-29 years in good health and CMV-seronegative. The nucleotide sequence is TGTGCCAGCAGCTTGGTACTAGCGGGGAGGAATGAGCAGTTCTTC. Its translation reads: CASSLVLAGRNEQFF.